This entry lists 24 T cell receptor beta chains sequenced from one sample in a study of shared clonotypes between healthy human individuals. In the naive CD8 group, cells lacked CD45RO and were positively selected for CCR7, so terminally differentiated effector memory CD45RA+ cells were left out. TCRdb's table, derived via immunoSEQ multiplex PCR, lists solely in-frame clones and lacks some. The sample has hundreds of thousands of clones; about 98% are singletons. The sequencing input was naive CD8+ T cells sorted from blood. All receptors come from a man in his thirties or forties in good health.

The chain has TRBV15 and TRBJ1-5; D call uncertain. Per germline, CDR1 LNHNV and CDR2 YYDKDF (reference sequence). The CDR3 consists of 15 residues. Trimming removed 8 bases at V and 1 base at J, with 15 bases between. As DNA, the CDR3 is TGTGCCACCGCTGGGAAGACGGGGAGCAATCAGCCCCAGCATTTT. Translated, it gives CATAGKTGSNQPQHF.

This chain joins TRBV4-2 and TRBJ2-3; 13 nucleotides match TRBD2. The CDR3 length is 16 residues. In germline, CDR1 is LGHNA, CDR2 YNFKEQ. The J segment lost 4 bases and the V segment lost 6 bases, leaving 7 bases of the junction unmatched. DNA for the CDR3: TGTGCCAGCAGAGGAACTAGCGGGAGGGCCTCAGATACGCAGTATTTT. Encoded protein: CASRGTSGRASDTQYF.

The chain employs TRBV6-5 and TRBJ2-1; tentatively, D is TRBD1 (6 bases). Trimming removed 7 bases from V and 3 bases from J, with 10 bases in between. From germline, CDR1 is MNHEY and CDR2 SVGAGI. This CDR3 region has 13 residues. CDR3 loop: CASTPGDYNEQFF. The CDR3 coding sequence is TGTGCCAGCACCCCAGGGGACTACAATGAGCAGTTCTTC.

This CDR3 is CASSQETQYF. CDR3 DNA sequence: TGTGCCAGCAGCCAAGAGACCCAGTACTTC. The chain carries TRBV11-2 and TRBJ2-5; D gene uncertain. The CDR3 runs to 10 residues. The germline V and J ends were trimmed by 5 bases and 2 bases, with 0 bases remaining between them. Per the germline V gene, CDR1 is SGHAT and CDR2 is FQNNGV.

The chain uses TRBV14 and TRBJ2-7; the match to TRBD2 covers 10 bases. Trimming at V came to 4 bases and at J to 3 bases, leaving 6 bases not matched to a gene. The CDR3 is made up of 15 amino acids. CDR1 is SGHDN, CDR2 FVKESK, per germline. CDR3 in DNA: TGTGCCAGCAGCCTCCGGACTAGCGGAAACTACGAGCAGTACTTC. Translating it yields CASSLRTSGNYEQYF.

The V call is TRBV28, the J call TRBJ2-3; D remains ambiguous. The length of the CDR3 is 16 residues. Trimming stripped 5 bases from V and 5 bases from J, with 20 bases between. Germline lookup yields CDR1 MDHEN and CDR2 SYDVKM. In DNA form, the CDR3 reads TGTGCCAGCAGTCCCCGAATTGGTCTGAGCTTAGATACGCAGTATTTT. It specifies CASSPRIGLSLDTQYF.

V gene TRBV7-2 combines with J gene TRBJ2-2; no clear D. The CDR3 loop spans 15 amino acids. From germline, CDR1 is SGHTA and CDR2 FQGNSA. V was cut by 2 bases and J by 6 bases, with 13 bases left in between. For the CDR3, the DNA is TGTGCCAGCAGCTTATTTCCCTCGGCGGCCGGGGAGCTGTTTTTT. Its translation is CASSLFPSAAGELFF.

The chain has TRBV14 and TRBJ2-7; D remains ambiguous. Germline loops: CDR1 SGHDN, CDR2 FVKESK. V lost 2 bases and J 3 bases, leaving 11 bases between the germline ends. CDR3 size: 14 residues. Written as DNA, the CDR3 is TGTGCCAGCAGCCAATTTCCGGGCGGCTACGAGCAGTACTTC. Protein sequence: CASSQFPGGYEQYF.

The chain is built from TRBV11-2 and TRBJ1-5; D gene uncertain. V dropped 5 bases and J dropped 2 bases, with 19 bases sitting between them. The length of the CDR3 is 17 residues. The V gene's germline CDR1 is SGHAT and CDR2 FQNNGV. The DNA of the CDR3 is TGTGCCAGCAGCCAGATCGCCGAGAAATCTGGCAATCAGCCCCAGCATTTT. Protein: CASSQIAEKSGNQPQHF.

The gene calls are TRBV20-1 and TRBJ2-2, with D uncertain. Germline V gene sequence: CDR1 DFQATT, CDR2 SNEGSKA (reference sequence). With 4 bases removed from V and 7 bases from J, the gap between germline ends came to 7 bases. There are 11 residues in the CDR3. The CDR3 region is CSATAGGELFF. The CDR3 nucleotides read TGCAGTGCTACGGCTGGCGGGGAGCTGTTTTTT.

The CDR3 DNA follows: TGTGCCAGCAGCAGGAATAGCAATCAGCCCCAGCATTTT. Its translation: CASSRNSNQPQHF. The genes are TRBV9 and TRBJ1-5, with D uncertain. V shed 4 bases and J shed 0 bases, with 5 bases lying between them. Per the germline V gene, CDR1 is SGDLS and CDR2 is YYNGEE. The CDR3 is 13 residues long.

The J gene is TRBJ2-1, the V gene TRBV27, with TRBD2 matching 8 bases. Germline V gene lookup returns CDR1 MNHEY and CDR2 SMNVEV (reference sequence). Trimming cost V 9 bases and J 6 bases; bases outside gene matches: 10. This CDR3 has 14 residues. The CDR3 bases are TGTGCCAGTAGAATAGCGGGATTCGTCAATGAGCAGTTCTTC. Translation: CASRIAGFVNEQFF.

The chain links TRBV11-2 to TRBJ2-7, with D perhaps TRBD2 (5 bases). The V end was cut by 5 bases, the J end by 3 bases, with 14 bases between. The CDR3 has 14 residues. Germline-derived CDR1 and CDR2 are SGHAT and FQNNGV. The CDR3 is CASSTKPGDYEQYF. CDR3 nucleotide sequence: TGTGCCAGCAGCACAAAACCCGGGGACTACGAGCAGTACTTC. Using reference TRBV11-2 and TRBJ2-7 for the parts outside the CDR3, the full variable domain is EAGVAQSPRYKIIEKRQSVAFWCNPISGHATLYWYQQILGQGPKLLIQFQNNGVVDDSQLPKDRFSAERLKGVDSTLKIQPAKLEDSAVYLCASSTKPGDYEQYFGPGTRLTVT.

The chain recombines TRBV6-1 with TRBJ2-5, with 7 bases that match TRBD1. Unmatched junction bases numbered 12, after V lost 1 base and J lost 7 bases. CDR1 is MNHNS, CDR2 SASEGT, per germline. The CDR3 is 16 residues long. The CDR3 loop is CASSEVRDSAWGTQYF. CDR3 DNA: TGTGCCAGCAGTGAAGTCCGGGACAGCGCTTGGGGGACCCAGTACTTC.

The chain couples TRBV7-9 to TRBJ1-1; D unresolved. Trimming shortened V by 7 bases and J by 4 bases, and 10 bases separated the two germline ends. The CDR3 covers 12 residues. Germline V gene data show CDR1 as SEHNR and CDR2 as FQNEAQ (reference sequence). The CDR3 here is CASTKRSTEAFF. Written as DNA, the CDR3 is TGTGCCAGCACGAAACGGAGCACTGAAGCTTTCTTT.

The chain is built from TRBV9 and TRBJ2-7, with 7 bases matching TRBD1. The CDR3 is 15 amino acids. J gave up 0 bases and V 0 bases, and 3 bases lay outside the gene matches. CDR1 is SGDLS, CDR2 YYNGEE, per germline. The CDR3 nucleotides are TGTGCCAGCAGCGTAGAACCAGGGGGCTCCTACGAGCAGTACTTC. This sequence encodes CASSVEPGGSYEQYF.

This chain connects TRBV28 to TRBJ2-1; 8 bases are a match to TRBD2. V lost 8 bases and J lost 3; bases outside the gene matches: 12. CDR3 length equals 16 residues. Germline V gene lookup returns CDR1 MDHEN and CDR2 SYDVKM. This CDR3 reads CASSGRTSKSYNEQFF. The CDR3 nucleotides read TGTGCCAGCTCTGGAAGGACTAGCAAAAGCTACAATGAGCAGTTCTTC.

CDR3 sequence (DNA): TGTGCCAGCAGCTTAGAGGCGGGGATGGTAGGGGAGACCCAGTACTTC. Translation gives CASSLEAGMVGETQYF. This chain uses TRBV13 with TRBJ2-5; possibly TRBD2 for D (6 bases). The CDR3 is 16 residues long. V lost 1 base and J lost 5, with 17 bases in between. From germline, CDR1 is PRHDT and CDR2 FYEKMQ (reference sequence).

This chain uses TRBV7-2 with TRBJ2-7, with TRBD2 matching over 8 bases. Germline CDR1 and CDR2: SGHTA and FQGNSA. The CDR3 extends over 16 amino acids. Germline trimming cut 3 bases from V and 3 bases from J; bases unmatched to any gene: 10. The CDR3 here is CASSLRTSPANYEQYF. The CDR3 nucleotides are TGTGCCAGCAGCTTGCGGACTAGCCCTGCCAACTACGAGCAGTACTTC.

The chain recombines TRBV18 with TRBJ1-2, with D unclear. V lost 6 bases, J lost 1 base, and 18 bases lay in between. CDR3 size: 16 residues. Germline CDR1 reads KGHSH; CDR2 reads LQKENI. Here the CDR3 DNA reads TGTGCCAGCTCCCCATCCCGACTTCCTGATAACTATGGCTACACCTTC. Translation gives CASSPSRLPDNYGYTF.

This rearrangement joins TRBV29-1 to TRBJ1-1; D uncertain. V was clipped by 4 bases and J by 4 bases, with 16 bases between them. Germline V gives CDR1 SQVTM, CDR2 ANQGSEA. CDR3 size: 14 residues. The CDR3 protein is CSVVPKSYGTEAFF. The DNA for the CDR3 is TGCAGCGTTGTTCCCAAATCGTATGGCACTGAAGCTTTCTTT.

This clone was seen just once. V and J are TRBV7-8 and TRBJ2-2; D may be TRBD1 (5 bases). The V gene's germline CDR1 is SGHVS and CDR2 FQNEAQ. This CDR3 spans 15 amino acids. Trimming stripped 5 bases from V and 1 base from J, with 11 bases between. CDR3 sequence (DNA): TGTGCCAGCAGCCAGACCCAGGGGAACACCGGGGAGCTGTTTTTT. This gives the protein CASSQTQGNTGELFF.

This chain joins TRBV29-1 and TRBJ2-7; 8 bases are a match to TRBD1. Germline-derived CDR1 and CDR2 are SQVTM and ANQGSEA. The junction had 10 bases not matched to a gene; V was cut back by 6 bases and J by 0 bases. There are 15 residues in the CDR3. Written as DNA, the CDR3 is TGCAGCGTAATTGGGACAGGACGATACTCCTACGAGCAGTACTTC. Amino acids: CSVIGTGRYSYEQYF.

The chain combines TRBV10-2 with TRBJ2-1; 11 bases align to TRBD2. The trim removed 4 bases at V and 8 bases at J, leaving 7 bases unmatched. Looked up from germline, CDR1 is WSHSY and CDR2 is SAAADI. This CDR3 is 15 amino acids long. The CDR3 DNA follows: TGCGCCAGCAGTGGAACTAGCGGGAGATGGGATGAGCAGTTCTTC. Residues: CASSGTSGRWDEQFF.